These 8 T cell receptor beta chains were all obtained from the same sample, sequenced in a study of beta chain features in type 1 diabetes. Sequenced material consisted of expressed TCRB transcripts (all of the isolated RNA was reverse transcribed). Produced via immunoSEQ multiplex PCR; TCRdb's table is partial and in-frame only. The sample lists more than 300,000 clones, 10% to 15% occurring once. Sequencing was done on a sample of naive CD4+ T cells from blood. Source of these receptors: a man aged 18 to 29 in good health.

This clone was seen a handful of times. This chain connects TRBV30 to TRBJ1-5; D perhaps matches TRBD1 (5 bases). V was shortened by 0 bases and J by 2 bases, with 11 bases between the two germline ends. The V gene's germline CDR1 is GTSNPN and CDR2 SVGIG (reference sequence). The CDR3 has 15 residues. This CDR3 reads CAWSVLRGRNQPQHF. The CDR3 bases are TGTGCCTGGAGTGTCTTAAGGGGCCGCAATCAGCCCCAGCATTTT.

In its sample, this clone was seen a few times. The chain has TRBV5-4 and TRBJ2-2; TRBD2 might be the D (5 bases). The germline V gene has CDR1 SGHNT and CDR2 YYREEE (reference sequence). This CDR3 has 16 amino acids. V lost 4 bases to trimming and J lost 0 bases, with 13 bases between them. CDR3 residues: CASSPIAQTNTGELFF. The CDR3 DNA reads TGTGCCAGCAGCCCCATAGCGCAAACGAACACCGGGGAGCTGTTTTTT. The variable domain in full, completed from reference TRBV5-4 and TRBJ2-2, reads ETGVTQSPTHLIKTRGQQVTLRCSSQSGHNTVSWYQQALGQGPQFIFQYYREEENGRGNFPPRFSGLQFPNYSSELNVNALELDDSALYLCASSPIAQTNTGELFFGEGSRLTVL.

This chain joins TRBV4-2 and TRBJ2-1; tentatively, D is TRBD1 (5 bases). Trimming shortened V by 1 base and J by 9 bases, and 13 bases separated the two germline ends. CDR1 LGHNA and CDR2 YNFKEQ come from the germline V gene. This CDR3 is built from 14 residues. Here the CDR3 DNA reads TGTGCCAGCAGCCAAGGTCGGACAAGGAGTGAGCAGTTCTTC. Translated, it gives CASSQGRTRSEQFF.

This clone was seen only a few times. This sequence joins TRBV7-9 and TRBJ2-6; TRBD1 agrees at 7 bases. Germline values: CDR1 SEHNR, CDR2 FQNEAQ (reference sequence). V lost 4 bases, J lost 3 bases, and 6 bases stayed unmatched. There are 16 residues in the CDR3. CDR3 in DNA: TGTGCCAGCAGCTCCCCGACAGGGAATGGGGCCAACGTCCTGACTTTC. Amino acids: CASSSPTGNGANVLTF. The full variable domain, rest sourced from reference TRBV7-9 and TRBJ2-6, is DTGVSQNPRHKITKRGQNVTFRCDPISEHNRLYWYRQTLGQGPEFLTYFQNEAQLEKSRLLSDRFSAERPKGSFSTLEIQRTEQGDSAMYLCASSSPTGNGANVLTFGAGSRLTVL.

There are a few counts of this clone. The chain links TRBV30 to TRBJ1-4; a possible D gene is TRBD1 (5 bases). CDR1 and CDR2 from the germline V gene are GTSNPN and SVGIG (reference sequence). V was pared by 0 bases and J by 4 bases, with 9 bases between. This CDR3 is 14 amino acids long. The CDR3 spells CAWSVIQGNEKLFF. CDR3 nucleotides: TGTGCCTGGAGTGTAATCCAGGGTAATGAAAAACTGTTTTTT.

This chain links TRBV2 with TRBJ1-6; the D gene is possibly TRBD1 (6 bases). V was shortened by 6 bases and J by 9 bases, with 21 bases between the two germline ends. From germline, CDR1 is SNHLY and CDR2 FYNNEI. This CDR3 is built from 16 residues. CDR3 DNA: TGTGCCAGCAGGACAGGCAGGACCCTCCTTGCTTCACCCCTCCACTTT. This encodes CASRTGRTLLASPLHF. The full variable domain, completed using reference TRBV2 and TRBJ1-6, is EPEVTQTPSHQVTQMGQEVILRCVPISNHLYFYWYRQILGQKVEFLVSFYNNEISEKSEIFDDQFSVERPDGSNFTLKIRSTKLEDSAMYFCASRTGRTLLASPLHFGNGTRLTVT.

Only a few counts were recorded for this clone. This chain uses TRBV9 with TRBJ2-5; tentatively, D is TRBD1 (6 bases). The germline gives CDR1 SGDLS, CDR2 YYNGEE. The CDR3 extends over 15 amino acids. V lost 0 bases to trimming and J lost 5 bases, with 14 bases between them. Here the CDR3 reads CASSVARGNLETQYF. The CDR3 coding sequence is TGTGCCAGCAGCGTAGCCAGGGGTAATTTGGAGACCCAGTACTTC.

Concerning this clone itself: The sample carries other DNA sequences with the same CDR3. The chain couples TRBV9 to TRBJ2-2; no firm D call. Germline V lookup: CDR1 SGDLS, CDR2 YYNGEE. Between the trimmed V and J ends, which lost 0 bases and 2 bases, there was a span of 8 bases. The CDR3 spans 15 residues. The CDR3 sequence is CASSVGAGNTGELFF. CDR3 DNA: TGTGCCAGCAGCGTAGGGGCAGGCAACACCGGGGAGCTGTTTTTT.